This TCR beta chain was recovered during a study of cytomegalovirus exposure and HLA in healthy donors. Study details: An early data release held some 89 million unique TCRs from HLA-typed donors.

Whole-study results and caveats: Cytomegalovirus status was reportedly diagnosed by the classifier with high specificity and sensitivity.

All donors participated as healthy donors of bone marrow. Germline V gene lookup returns CDR1 MGHRA and CDR2 YSYEKL. The V and J ends lost 0 bases and 5 bases, in that order; junction bases with no gene match: 5. The CDR3 loop spans 15 amino acids. PCR primers comprised 60 Vbeta and 13 Jbeta primers. The table came from immunoSEQ multiplex PCR; TCRdb's copy has only in-frame clones and leaves some out. Of about 150,000 clones listed, approximately 80% were seen once; the top ten hold more than 10%. As concerns this clone: What it binds is not known.

This TCR derives from a man aged 25-40 years in good health and CMV-seropositive. This chain connects TRBV4-1 to TRBJ2-7; 9 bases map to TRBD2. The sample comprised PBMCs. In DNA form, the CDR3 reads TGCGCCAGCAGCCAAGACTCGCGGGAGGGTAACGAGCAGTACTTC. This codes for CASSQDSREGNEQYF.